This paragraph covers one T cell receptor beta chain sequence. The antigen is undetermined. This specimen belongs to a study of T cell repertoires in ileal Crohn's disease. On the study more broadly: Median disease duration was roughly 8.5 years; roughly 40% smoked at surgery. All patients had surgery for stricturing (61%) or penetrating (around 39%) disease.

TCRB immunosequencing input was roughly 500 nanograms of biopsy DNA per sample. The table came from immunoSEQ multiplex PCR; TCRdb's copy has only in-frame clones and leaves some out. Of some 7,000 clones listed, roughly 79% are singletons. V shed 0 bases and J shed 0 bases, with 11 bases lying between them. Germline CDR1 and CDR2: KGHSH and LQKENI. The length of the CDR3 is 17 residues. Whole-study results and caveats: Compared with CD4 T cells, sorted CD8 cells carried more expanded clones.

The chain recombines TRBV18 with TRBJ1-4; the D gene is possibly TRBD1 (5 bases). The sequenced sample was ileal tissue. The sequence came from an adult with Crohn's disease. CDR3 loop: CASSPPGHWATNEKLFF. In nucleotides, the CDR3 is TGTGCCAGCTCACCACCGGGGCATTGGGCAACTAATGAAAAACTGTTTTTT.